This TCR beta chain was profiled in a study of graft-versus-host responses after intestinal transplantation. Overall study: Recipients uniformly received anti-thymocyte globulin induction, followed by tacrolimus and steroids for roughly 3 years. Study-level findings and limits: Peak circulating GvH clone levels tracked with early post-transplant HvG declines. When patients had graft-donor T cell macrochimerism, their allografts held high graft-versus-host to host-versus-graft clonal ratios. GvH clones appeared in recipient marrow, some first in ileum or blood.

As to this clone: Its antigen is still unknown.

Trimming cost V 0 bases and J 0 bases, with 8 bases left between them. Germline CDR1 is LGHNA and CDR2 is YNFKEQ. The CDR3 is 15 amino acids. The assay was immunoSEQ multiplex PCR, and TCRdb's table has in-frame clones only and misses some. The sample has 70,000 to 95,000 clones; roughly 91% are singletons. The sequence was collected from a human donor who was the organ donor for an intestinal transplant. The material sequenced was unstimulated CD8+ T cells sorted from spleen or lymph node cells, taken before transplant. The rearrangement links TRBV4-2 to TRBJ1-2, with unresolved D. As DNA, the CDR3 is TGTGCCAGCAGCCAAGATCGAGTGGCTAACTATGGCTACACCTTC. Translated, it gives CASSQDRVANYGYTF.